Presented here are 21 T cell receptor beta chains from one specimen sequenced in a study of post-analysis software for immune sequencing data. Overall study results and limits: Elevated frequency relative to controls characterized several TRBV segments in patients, TRBV5-6, TRBV5-1 and TRBV20-1 among them.

Unique molecular identifiers featured in each of the TCR beta cDNA libraries. One entry per CDR3 protein, called by TCRdb with MiXCR from the PCR reads. The sample contains 700,000 to 800,000 distinct CDR3 sequences, around 27% of which appear only once. No cognate antigen is known for these TCRs. The sequenced sample was blood. The receptors derive from a girl between 10 and 17 years old with multiple sclerosis.

V gene TRBV7-9 combines with J gene TRBJ2-1, with 7 nucleotides matching TRBD2. This CDR3 has 16 residues. In germline, CDR1 is SEHNR, CDR2 FQNEAQ (reference sequence). V gave up 5 bases and J gave up 0 bases; unmatched junction bases: 7. CDR3 sequence reads: CASSKAGGGSYNEQFF. In DNA form, the CDR3 reads TGTGCCAGCAGCAAAGCTGGCGGGGGCTCCTACAATGAGCAGTTCTTC.

This clonotype was counted at least ten times. J is TRBJ2-5 and V is TRBV9; D is uncertain. This CDR3 region has 12 residues. With 3 bases removed from V and 5 bases from J, the gap between germline ends came to 8 bases. Germline loops: CDR1 SGDLS, CDR2 YYNGEE. CDR3 sequence: CASSAAGETQYF. CDR3 DNA: TGTGCCAGCAGCGCCGCCGGGGAGACCCAGTACTTC.

This clonotype showed up just a few times. The V call is TRBV10-3, the J call TRBJ2-3; 7 bases match TRBD1. The CDR3 length is 15 residues. V shed 6 bases, J shed 2 bases, and the junction held 8 bases outside the gene matches. Germline assignment: CDR1 ENHRY and CDR2 SYGVKD. The CDR3 here is CAIRPRDSVTDTQYF. The CDR3 DNA reads TGTGCCATCAGGCCCCGGGACAGTGTCACAGATACGCAGTATTTT.

The chain couples TRBV20-1 to TRBJ1-1; D might be TRBD1 (6 bases). The CDR3 is 13 amino acids. Trimming cost V 6 bases and J 8 bases, with 19 bases left between them. Germline loops: CDR1 DFQATT, CDR2 SNEGSKA (reference sequence). The CDR3 DNA follows: TGCAGTGCGCCATTTGGACAGCCGCCAGAAGCTTTCTTT. Translating gives CSAPFGQPPEAFF.

A few counts support this clonotype. The genes are TRBV7-2 and TRBJ2-7; D remains unclear. The CDR3 has 12 residues. Trimming removed 5 bases at V and 7 bases at J, with 12 bases between. Germline CDR1 reads SGHTA; CDR2 reads FQGNSA. In DNA, the CDR3 is TGTGCCAGCAGCCCCGGGTTTTCAGAGCAGTACTTC. Its translation: CASSPGFSEQYF.

There are many counts of this clonotype. The chain employs TRBV7-2 and TRBJ2-5; 7 nucleotides match TRBD1. This CDR3 region has 15 residues. Germline-derived CDR1 and CDR2 are SGHTA and FQGNSA. Trimming removed 5 bases from V and 5 bases from J; junction bases left unmatched: 11. In DNA form, the CDR3 reads TGTGCCAGCAGCAGGGACAGCTACGAGCGGGAGACCCAGTACTTC. Its protein is CASSRDSYERETQYF. Full variable domain (outside the CDR3, taken from reference TRBV7-2 and TRBJ2-5): GAGVSQSPSNKVTEKGKDVELRCDPISGHTALYWYRQSLGQGLEFLIYFQGNSAPDKSGLPSDRFSAERTGGSVSTLTIQRTQQEDSAVYLCASSRDSYERETQYFGPGTRLLVL.

This clonotype was detected only a few times. Here the CDR3 reads CSVSGQSYNEQFF. The CDR3 DNA sequence: TGCAGCGTATCTGGACAGTCCTACAATGAGCAGTTCTTC. V is TRBV29-1 and J is TRBJ2-1; the D gene is possibly TRBD1 (6 bases). CDR3 length: 13 residues. V was cut by 6 bases and J by 1 base, with 10 bases left in between. The germline V gene has CDR1 SQVTM and CDR2 ANQGSEA.

This clonotype has only one observation. The chain has TRBV12-3 or TRBV12-4 and TRBJ2-3; the D gene is possibly TRBD2 (6 bases). Trimming cost V 6 bases and J 7 bases, with 20 bases left between them. The CDR3 is 15 residues long. DNA for the CDR3: TGTGCCAGCAGCCAGCGGAGGGGATCCTTCAATACGCAGTATTTT. Translation: CASSQRRGSFNTQYF.

The chain recombines TRBV27 with TRBJ2-3, with a weak D call TRBD2 (7 bases). V lost 3 bases to trimming and J lost 4 bases, with 14 bases between them. Germline V gene data show CDR1 as MNHEY and CDR2 as SMNVEV (reference sequence). CDR3 length: 15 residues. CDR3 bases: TGTGCCAGCAGTTTCCGTTTGGGGGGGCCAGATACGCAGTATTTT. Its translation is CASSFRLGGPDTQYF.

This clonotype was recorded a few times. The chain joins TRBV7-2 to TRBJ1-1; maybe TRBD1 (5 bases). The germline V gene encodes CDR1 SGHTA and CDR2 FQGNSA. V was cut by 3 bases and J by 5 bases, with 13 bases left in between. The CDR3 has 14 amino acids. Written as DNA, the CDR3 is TGTGCCAGCAGCTTTGAGGGGCCGGGAACTGAAGCTTTCTTT. It encodes CASSFEGPGTEAFF.

The chain couples TRBV6-1 to TRBJ1-5, with D hard to call. CDR1 is MNHNS, CDR2 SASEGT, per germline. Trimming removed 9 bases at V and 4 bases at J, with 16 bases between. The CDR3 consists of 14 residues. This CDR3 is CASSSQAGNQPQHF. The CDR3, as DNA: TGTGCCAGTTCCTCTCAGGCGGGGAATCAGCCCCAGCATTTT.

This chain joins TRBV7-2 and TRBJ2-5; possibly TRBD2 for D (5 bases). TRBJ2-7 matches the DNA end more closely, so the J call is doubtful. From germline, CDR1 is SGHTA and CDR2 FQGNSA. The CDR3 extends over 14 amino acids. The CDR3 DNA reads as TGTGCCAGCAGCCCCCCCGGGGTTGACTACGAGCAGTACTTC. As protein: CASSPPGVDYEQYF.

A note on this clonotype: Relative to the germline gene, one junction end is altered; a read error may explain this. V gene TRBV5-5 combines with J gene TRBJ2-7; 11 nucleotides line up with TRBD2. Germline V gene sequence: CDR1 SGHKS, CDR2 YYEKEE (reference sequence). CDR3 length: 18 amino acids. CDR3: CAGSELPSTSGNVYEQYF. CDR3 bases: TGTGCCGGCAGCGAACTACCATCGACTAGCGGGAACGTCTACGAGCAGTACTTC.

The rearrangement links TRBV20-1 to TRBJ2-1; TRBD2 agrees at 8 bases. The last part of the DNA fits TRBJ2-7 better; the J call may be wrong. Germline-derived CDR1 and CDR2 are DFQATT and SNEGSKA (reference sequence). This CDR3 spans 15 amino acids. CDR3 in amino acids: CSATAGGRLYNEQYF. The CDR3 DNA sequence: TGCAGTGCTACCGCGGGGGGCCGCCTTTACAATGAGCAGTACTTC.

About this clonotype: One end of the junction varies from germline; a read error may be responsible. J is TRBJ1-4 and V is TRBV7-9, with D possibly TRBD1 on 5 matching bases. The CDR3 contains 14 residues. Germline V lookup: CDR1 SEHNR, CDR2 FQNEAQ (reference sequence). The CDR3 is CTSSFPQADEKLFF. Written as DNA, the CDR3 is TGTACCAGCAGCTTCCCACAGGCGGATGAAAAACTGTTTTTT.

This CDR3 is CASSLPTPNTEAFF. Here the CDR3 DNA reads TGTGCCAGCAGTTTGCCGACACCGAACACTGAAGCTTTCTTT. The chain is built from TRBV5-4 and TRBJ1-1; D remains unclear. Germline CDR1 SGHNT, CDR2 YYREEE (reference sequence). The CDR3 is 14 residues long. V was clipped by 5 bases and J by 1 base, with 12 bases between them.

The gene calls are TRBV3-1 and TRBJ2-1; D is possibly TRBD1 or TRBD2 (6 bases each). The V and J ends lost 2 bases and 4 bases respectively, with 12 bases between them. The germline V gene encodes CDR1 LGHDT and CDR2 YNNKEL (reference sequence). The length of the CDR3 is 15 residues. The CDR3 sequence is CASSQLRGAYNEQFF. The CDR3 DNA is TGTGCCAGCAGCCAATTAAGGGGGGCTTACAATGAGCAGTTCTTC.

A few counts support this clonotype. This sequence joins TRBV5-1 and TRBJ2-5, with TRBD2 matching 8 bases. The junction had 15 bases not matched to a gene; V was cut back by 7 bases and J by 4 bases. Germline-derived CDR1 and CDR2 are SGHRS and YFSETQ. The CDR3 length is 16 residues. The CDR3 bases are TGCGCCAGCGTCAGGAGCGGGTTCCGGGGGGGAGAGACCCAGTACTTC. Amino acid sequence: CASVRSGFRGGETQYF.

This clonotype was seen more than once but under ten times. J is TRBJ2-5 and V is TRBV7-2; no firm D call. This CDR3 spans 15 amino acids. V shed 1 base and J shed 5 bases, with 14 bases lying between them. From germline, CDR1 is SGHTA and CDR2 FQGNSA. CDR3 bases: TGTGCCAGCAGCTTAGTTGACCTCCCACGGGAGACCCAGTACTTC. Its translation: CASSLVDLPRETQYF. The full variable domain, in which reference TRBV7-2 and TRBJ2-5 provide the parts outside the CDR3, is GAGVSQSPSNKVTEKGKDVELRCDPISGHTALYWYRQSLGQGLEFLIYFQGNSAPDKSGLPSDRFSAERTGGSVSTLTIQRTQQEDSAVYLCASSLVDLPRETQYFGPGTRLLVL.

This chain links TRBV5-1 with TRBJ2-3; TRBD1 matches at 8 bases. Per germline, CDR1 SGHRS and CDR2 YFSETQ. Unmatched junction bases numbered 10, after V lost 4 bases and J lost 0 bases. CDR3 size: 17 residues. CDR3: CASSLGQGPGSTDTQYF. The CDR3 DNA follows: TGCGCCAGCAGCCTCGGACAGGGCCCAGGGAGCACAGATACGCAGTATTTT.

This clonotype was observed a few times. The chain joins TRBV20-1 to TRBJ2-5; TRBD2 matches at 8 bases. The germline V gene encodes CDR1 DFQATT and CDR2 SNEGSKA (reference sequence). Trimming at V came to 1 base and at J to 4 bases, leaving 8 bases not matched to a gene. The length of the CDR3 is 15 residues. The DNA of the CDR3 is TGCAGTGCTAGAGGCCCTAGCGGGCCCCCAGAGACCCAGTACTTC. The encoded protein is CSARGPSGPPETQYF.